This T cell receptor (beta chain) was documented in a study of Ad26.COV2.S vaccination and SARS-CoV-2 variants. Study conclusions and caveats: Vaccine and placebo recipients had similar non-spike TCR breadth.

Treatment noted: about 20 received Ad26.COV2.S at low or high dose, single or two shots; a few received placebo; per-sample allocation not given. Each sample was drawn 63 days after the first injection (of vaccine or placebo). A Boston adult aged 18-55 years was the donor. TCRdb's copy holds only in-frame clones and misses some; the assay was immunoSEQ multiplex PCR. The sample carries 300,000 to 400,000 clones, around four fifths recorded once. Trimming cost V 4 bases and J 0 bases, with 11 bases left between them. Germline lookup yields CDR1 SGHRS and CDR2 YFSETQ. The CDR3 totals 14 residues. Details on this clone: Antigen unknown.

This chain joins TRBV5-1 and TRBJ2-7; perhaps D is TRBD1 or TRBD2 (5 bases each). Sequences were derived from peripheral blood, sampled in a trial of Ad26.COV2.S vaccine versus placebo. The sequence derives from a person between 18 and 59 years old who received the Ad26.COV2.S COVID-19 vaccine or a placebo. The CDR3 sequence is CASSTGHSSYEQYF. CDR3 nucleotides: TGCGCCAGCAGCACGGGGCACAGCTCCTACGAGCAGTACTTC.